This entry lists 23 T cell receptor beta chains sequenced from one sample in a study of T-cell memory formation after mild COVID-19. TCRdb ran MiXCR on the 5' RACE reads and lists one entry per CDR3 protein. Of over 450,000 distinct CDR3 sequences in the sample, roughly 20% were seen once. Sequenced material: PBMCs or a T cell subset sorted from them (not recorded which). All receptors derive from an adult woman who had mild COVID-19 (a few samples of this study predate the infection). Cell type and time point are not known.

This rearrangement joins TRBV5-1 to TRBJ2-2; TRBD2 aligns across 10 bases. Per germline, CDR1 SGHRS and CDR2 YFSETQ. After removal of 3 bases from V and 6 bases from J, the junction contained 11 bases not matched to a gene. The CDR3 is 17 residues long. The CDR3 reads CASSSQRGGLAAGELFF. CDR3 DNA sequence: TGCGCCAGCAGCTCCCAGCGGGGGGGCCTAGCCGCCGGGGAGCTGTTTTTT.

This chain connects TRBV7-9 to TRBJ2-1; D is ambiguous. Germline V gives CDR1 SEHNR, CDR2 FQNEAQ (reference sequence). Trimming cost V 5 bases and J 15 bases, with 14 bases left between them. This CDR3 is built from 11 residues. In DNA, the CDR3 is TGTGCCAGCAGCCACGGGCCGCCCCGGTTCTTC. Translation: CASSHGPPRFF.

This clonotype has just a few counts. This sequence joins TRBV29-1 and TRBJ2-7; the D call may be TRBD1 or TRBD2 (5 bases each). The germline V and J ends were trimmed by 0 bases and 2 bases, with 14 bases remaining between them. The CDR3 runs to 15 residues. Looked up from germline, CDR1 is SQVTM and CDR2 is ANQGSEA. CDR3 loop: CSVEDRIGAAYEQYF. In nucleotides, the CDR3 is TGCAGCGTTGAAGATCGCATCGGGGCCGCCTACGAGCAGTACTTC.

The CDR3 spells CASSLGGSGRSATGELFF. The CDR3 DNA is TGTGCCAGCAGTTTAGGAGGTAGCGGGAGGTCGGCCACCGGGGAGCTGTTTTTT. J is TRBJ2-2 and V is TRBV12-3 or TRBV12-4; 10 bases agree with TRBD2. The CDR3 loop spans 18 amino acids. J gave up 4 bases and V 1 base, and 9 bases lay outside the gene matches.

This clonotype was detected once. J is TRBJ2-5 and V is TRBV7-3; D perhaps matches TRBD2 (7 bases). The germline CDR1 and CDR2 sequences are SGHTA and FQGTGA. CDR3 length: 13 amino acids. The V end was cut by 6 bases, the J end by 7 bases, with 15 bases between. DNA of the CDR3: TGTGCCAGCAGGGAACATGGGGGGGCGACCCAGTACTTC. This gives the protein CASREHGGATQYF.

CDR3 protein: CATSRKPGLTYNEQFF. The CDR3 bases are TGTGCCACCAGCAGAAAACCGGGACTAACCTACAATGAGCAGTTCTTC. The rearrangement joins TRBV15 to TRBJ2-1, with 7 bases aligning to TRBD2. J lost 2 bases, V lost 2 bases, and 6 bases had no gene match. The CDR3 contains 16 residues. Germline V CDR1 and CDR2: LNHNV, YYDKDF (reference sequence).

Only a few counts were recorded for this clonotype. The gene calls are TRBV29-1 and TRBJ2-7; a possible D gene is TRBD2 (6 bases). V was pared by 7 bases and J by 6 bases, with 13 bases between. CDR3 length equals 11 residues. The V gene's germline CDR1 is SQVTM and CDR2 ANQGSEA. The DNA of the CDR3 is TGCAGCGCCGGGAGCGGAGGCGAGCAGTACTTC. Amino acid sequence: CSAGSGGEQYF.

J is TRBJ1-1 and V is TRBV7-9, with D perhaps matching TRBD1 (5 bases). There are 15 residues in the CDR3. Germline CDR1 SEHNR, CDR2 FQNEAQ (reference sequence). Trimming took off 2 bases at V and 4 bases at J, with 14 bases between the two ends. CDR3 amino acids: CASSLSNGGSTEAFF. CDR3 in DNA: TGTGCCAGCAGCTTAAGTAACGGGGGTAGCACTGAAGCTTTCTTT.

This chain connects TRBV6-5 to TRBJ1-2; TRBD1 aligns across 10 bases. CDR1 MNHEY and CDR2 SVGAGI come from the germline V gene. The CDR3 has 14 residues. J gave up 7 bases and V 0 bases, and 2 bases lay outside the gene matches. CDR3 protein: CASSYSGQGGGYTF. For the CDR3, the DNA is TGTGCCAGCAGTTACTCTGGACAGGGGGGTGGCTACACCTTC.

The sample holds a few counts of this clonotype. This rearrangement joins TRBV28 to TRBJ2-1; D is perhaps TRBD2 (6 bases). The CDR3 extends over 14 amino acids. CDR1 and CDR2 from the germline V gene are MDHEN and SYDVKM. The V and J ends lost 7 bases and 2 bases respectively, with 12 bases between them. The DNA of the CDR3 is TGTGCCAGCACCGGGAGTCCAACCTACAATGAGCAGTTCTTC. Translated: CASTGSPTYNEQFF.

The rearrangement uses TRBV7-9 and TRBJ2-3, with D maybe TRBD2 (6 bases). The CDR3 covers 14 residues. V was trimmed by 5 bases and J by 7 bases, leaving 16 bases between them. Germline CDR1 SEHNR, CDR2 FQNEAQ (reference sequence). The CDR3 sequence is CASSPPTSSNTQYF. The CDR3 DNA reads TGTGCCAGCAGCCCCCCGACTAGTTCTAATACGCAGTATTTT.

The chain recombines TRBV11-3 with TRBJ2-1; 7 bases fit TRBD1. The CDR3 sequence is 13 residues long. Germline V CDR1 and CDR2: SGHNT, YENEEA. V trimming: 6 bases; J trimming: 8 bases; junction bases outside the gene matches: 7. The CDR3 reads CASSRRQGYEQFF. CDR3 in DNA: TGTGCCAGCAGTCGGCGACAGGGCTATGAGCAGTTCTTC.

This clonotype was seen repeatedly, ten times or more. The V and J genes are TRBV5-1 and TRBJ1-1; D is perhaps TRBD1 (5 bases). This CDR3 has 14 amino acids. Between the trimmed V and J ends, which lost 0 bases and 9 bases, there was a span of 15 bases. Looked up from germline, CDR1 is SGHRS and CDR2 is YFSETQ. CDR3 nucleotides: TGCGCCAGCAGCTTGGAAGGTAGGGGCAGGCAAGCTTTCTTT. Translating gives CASSLEGRGRQAFF.

This rearrangement joins TRBV6-5 to TRBJ1-2, with 10 bases identical to TRBD1. CDR3 length: 16 amino acids. The V gene's germline CDR1 is MNHEY and CDR2 SVGAGI. V lost 0 bases and J lost 7; bases outside the gene matches: 8. The CDR3 region is CASSYSRTGGQGGYTF. The CDR3 DNA reads TGTGCCAGCAGTTACTCCAGGACAGGGGGACAAGGTGGCTACACCTTC.

This clonotype has just a few counts. The chain employs TRBV11-2 and TRBJ2-3, with 7 bases identical to TRBD2. After removal of 4 bases from V and 14 bases from J, the junction contained 6 bases not matched to a gene. This CDR3 has 11 residues. Germline CDR1 is SGHAT and CDR2 is FQNNGV. CDR3 coding DNA: TGTGCCAGCAGCTCGACTAGCTACCGGTATTTT. This sequence encodes CASSSTSYRYF.

This clonotype was detected a few times. The V and J genes are TRBV11-2 and TRBJ2-1; TRBD2 matches 7 bases. The CDR3 length is 16 residues. The trim removed 1 base at V and 3 bases at J, leaving 6 bases unmatched. Germline V gives CDR1 SGHAT, CDR2 FQNNGV. The CDR3 loop is CASSLGAGALYNEQFF. In nucleotides, the CDR3 is TGTGCCAGCAGCTTAGGTGCGGGAGCCCTCTACAATGAGCAGTTCTTC.

The chain couples TRBV29-1 to TRBJ1-2; no reliable D call. Germline V gene sequence: CDR1 SQVTM, CDR2 ANQGSEA. The CDR3 totals 12 residues. V was cut by 4 bases and J by 8 bases, with 14 bases left in between. CDR3 residues: CSVGPLNGGYTF. Written as DNA, the CDR3 is TGCAGCGTTGGGCCCCTGAACGGGGGCTACACCTTC.

The V and J genes are TRBV7-9 and TRBJ2-5, with 11 bases lining up with TRBD2. The length of the CDR3 is 16 residues. V lost 5 bases to trimming and J lost 3 bases; unmatched junction nucleotides: 8. Germline V gene sequence: CDR1 SEHNR, CDR2 FQNEAQ (reference sequence). CDR3 residues: CASSKRLAGSKETQYF. CDR3 DNA: TGTGCCAGCAGCAAGAGACTAGCGGGGTCCAAAGAGACCCAGTACTTC. Supplemented by reference TRBV7-9 and TRBJ2-5, the full variable domain reads DTGVSQNPRHKITKRGQNVTFRCDPISEHNRLYWYRQTLGQGPEFLTYFQNEAQLEKSRLLSDRFSAERPKGSFSTLEIQRTEQGDSAMYLCASSKRLAGSKETQYFGPGTRLLVL.

CDR3 sequence: CASSLQINTGELFF. DNA of the CDR3: TGTGCCAGCAGTCTCCAGATTAACACCGGGGAGCTGTTTTTT. V gene TRBV27 combines with J gene TRBJ2-2; D is ambiguous. Germline V gives CDR1 MNHEY, CDR2 SMNVEV (reference sequence). The CDR3 loop spans 14 amino acids. Trimming took off 5 bases at V and 2 bases at J, with 9 bases between the two ends.

In this sample, this clonotype turned up a few times. The chain joins TRBV7-3 to TRBJ2-3; D is undetermined. Trimming shortened V by 0 bases and J by 0 bases, and 10 bases separated the two germline ends. Germline V gene sequence: CDR1 SGHTA, CDR2 FQGTGA. This CDR3 has 16 amino acids. Here the CDR3 DNA reads TGTGCCAGCAGCTTAACGCCAGCTCCTAGCACAGATACGCAGTATTTT. It is translated as CASSLTPAPSTDTQYF.

This clonotype was seen only a few times. The rearrangement uses TRBV5-6 and TRBJ2-7; 9 bases align to TRBD1. The germline V gene encodes CDR1 SGHDT and CDR2 YYEEEE. This CDR3 is 14 amino acids long. V dropped 4 bases and J dropped 5; count of bases not matched to a gene: 7. The CDR3 here is CASSAGTGSHEQYF. Written as DNA, the CDR3 is TGTGCCAGCAGCGCCGGGACAGGGTCCCACGAGCAGTACTTC.

This clonotype has a handful of counts. This chain connects TRBV11-3 to TRBJ2-2; 13 nucleotides line up with TRBD2. Germline-derived CDR1 and CDR2 are SGHNT and YENEEA. CDR3 size: 17 residues. V trimming: 5 bases; J trimming: 4 bases; junction bases outside the gene matches: 7. The CDR3 coding sequence is TGTGCCAGCAGCGCCGGACTAGCGGGAGTTTTCACCGGGGAGCTGTTTTTT. Translated: CASSAGLAGVFTGELFF.

This chain joins TRBV12-3 or TRBV12-4 and TRBJ2-1; 7 bases are shared with TRBD2. CDR3 size: 15 residues. Trimming cost V 3 bases and J 7 bases; bases outside gene matches: 9. The CDR3 bases are TGTGCCAGCAGTTTCATTCCGGGAGGACGTAATGAGCAGTTCTTC. As protein: CASSFIPGGRNEQFF.